This T cell receptor beta chain was observed in a study of OX40 agonist ivuxolimab in advanced cancers. Study summary: Dose-escalation patients suffered from hepatocellular carcinoma, melanoma, renal cell or head and neck cancer.

On this clone: Its specificity is unknown.

V was trimmed by 7 bases and J by 7 bases, leaving 16 bases between them. The CDR3 spans 13 residues. The germline V gene encodes CDR1 LNHDA and CDR2 SQIVND (reference sequence). Sequencing was performed with immunoSEQ multiplex PCR; in TCRdb, only in-frame clones are kept and a portion is missing. Of fewer than 25,000 clones in the sample, nearly 80% were seen once. Broader study findings: Dosing at 0.1 to 3.0 mg/kg was accompanied by clonal expansion of CD4+ and CD8+ blood T cells by week 6.

This sequence originates from an adult with an advanced solid tumor such as melanoma, head and neck, liver or kidney cancer. The material sequenced was CD4+ or CD8+ T cells sorted from blood, taken in a trial of the OX40 agonist ivuxolimab. The chain recombines TRBV19 with TRBJ1-2; D is unclear. The CDR3 protein is CASIPDGGSGYTF. The CDR3 DNA reads as TGTGCCAGTATCCCGGACGGTGGATCTGGCTACACCTTC.